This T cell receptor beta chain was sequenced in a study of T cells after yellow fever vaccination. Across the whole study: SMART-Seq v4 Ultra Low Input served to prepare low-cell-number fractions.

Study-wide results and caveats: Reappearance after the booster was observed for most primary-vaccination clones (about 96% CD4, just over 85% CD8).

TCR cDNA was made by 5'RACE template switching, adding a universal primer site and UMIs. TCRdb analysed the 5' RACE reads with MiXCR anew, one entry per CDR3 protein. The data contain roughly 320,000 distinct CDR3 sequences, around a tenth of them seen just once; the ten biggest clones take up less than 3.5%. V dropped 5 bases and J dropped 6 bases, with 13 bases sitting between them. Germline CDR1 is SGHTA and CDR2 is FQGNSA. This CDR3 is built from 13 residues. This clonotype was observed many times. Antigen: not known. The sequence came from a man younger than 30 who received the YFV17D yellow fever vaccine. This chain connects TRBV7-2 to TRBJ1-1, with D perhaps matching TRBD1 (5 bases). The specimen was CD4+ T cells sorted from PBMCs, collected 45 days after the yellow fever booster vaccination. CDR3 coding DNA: TGTGCCAGCAGCGTGGGACTTATCGCTGAAGCTTTCTTT. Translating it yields CASSVGLIAEAFF.